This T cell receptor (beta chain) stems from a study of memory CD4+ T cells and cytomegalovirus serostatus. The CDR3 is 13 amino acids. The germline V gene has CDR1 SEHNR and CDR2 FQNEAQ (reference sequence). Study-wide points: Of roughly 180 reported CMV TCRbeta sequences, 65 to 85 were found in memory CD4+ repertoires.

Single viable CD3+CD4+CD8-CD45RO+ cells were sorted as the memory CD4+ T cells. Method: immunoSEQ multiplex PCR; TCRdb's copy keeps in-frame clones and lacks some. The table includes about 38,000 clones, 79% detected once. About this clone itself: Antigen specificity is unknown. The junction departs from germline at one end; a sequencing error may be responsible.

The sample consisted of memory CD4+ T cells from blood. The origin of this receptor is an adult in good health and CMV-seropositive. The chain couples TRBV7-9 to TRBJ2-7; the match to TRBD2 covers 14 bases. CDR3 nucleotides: TGTGCCAGCAGCATAGGGACTAGCGGGAGTGTGGACTTC. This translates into CASSIGTSGSVDF. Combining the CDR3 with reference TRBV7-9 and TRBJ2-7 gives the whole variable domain DTGVSQNPRHKITKRGQNVTFRCDPISEHNRLYWYRQTLGQGPEFLTYFQNEAQLEKSRLLSDRFSAERPKGSFSTLEIQRTEQGDSAMYLCASSIGTSGSVDFGPGTRLTVT.